This T cell receptor beta chain is drawn from a study of T-cell reconstitution after alpha-beta-depleted transplantation in children. TCRbeta library preparation incorporated unique molecular identifiers. TCRdb independently ran MiXCR on the PCR reads; one entry per CDR3 protein. The sample records about 120,000 distinct CDR3 sequences, under 30% being singletons. The V and J ends lost 6 bases and 1 base respectively, with 18 bases between them. The V gene's germline CDR1 is DFQATT and CDR2 SNEGSKA (reference sequence). The CDR3 is 15 amino acids. The chain carries TRBV20-1 and TRBJ1-1, with no clear D. The sample in question was PBMCs, mostly from graft donor cells, obtained 180 days after TCRalphabeta/CD19-depleted stem cell transplant. The clonotype comes from a male patient between 2 and 10 years old who had a stem cell transplant for chronic granulomatous disease, so the T cells may come from the graft donor. The CDR3 DNA follows: TGCAGTGCGGAGCCGGTGTACCGGACGAACACTGAAGCTTTCTTT. It is translated as CSAEPVYRTNTEAFF.